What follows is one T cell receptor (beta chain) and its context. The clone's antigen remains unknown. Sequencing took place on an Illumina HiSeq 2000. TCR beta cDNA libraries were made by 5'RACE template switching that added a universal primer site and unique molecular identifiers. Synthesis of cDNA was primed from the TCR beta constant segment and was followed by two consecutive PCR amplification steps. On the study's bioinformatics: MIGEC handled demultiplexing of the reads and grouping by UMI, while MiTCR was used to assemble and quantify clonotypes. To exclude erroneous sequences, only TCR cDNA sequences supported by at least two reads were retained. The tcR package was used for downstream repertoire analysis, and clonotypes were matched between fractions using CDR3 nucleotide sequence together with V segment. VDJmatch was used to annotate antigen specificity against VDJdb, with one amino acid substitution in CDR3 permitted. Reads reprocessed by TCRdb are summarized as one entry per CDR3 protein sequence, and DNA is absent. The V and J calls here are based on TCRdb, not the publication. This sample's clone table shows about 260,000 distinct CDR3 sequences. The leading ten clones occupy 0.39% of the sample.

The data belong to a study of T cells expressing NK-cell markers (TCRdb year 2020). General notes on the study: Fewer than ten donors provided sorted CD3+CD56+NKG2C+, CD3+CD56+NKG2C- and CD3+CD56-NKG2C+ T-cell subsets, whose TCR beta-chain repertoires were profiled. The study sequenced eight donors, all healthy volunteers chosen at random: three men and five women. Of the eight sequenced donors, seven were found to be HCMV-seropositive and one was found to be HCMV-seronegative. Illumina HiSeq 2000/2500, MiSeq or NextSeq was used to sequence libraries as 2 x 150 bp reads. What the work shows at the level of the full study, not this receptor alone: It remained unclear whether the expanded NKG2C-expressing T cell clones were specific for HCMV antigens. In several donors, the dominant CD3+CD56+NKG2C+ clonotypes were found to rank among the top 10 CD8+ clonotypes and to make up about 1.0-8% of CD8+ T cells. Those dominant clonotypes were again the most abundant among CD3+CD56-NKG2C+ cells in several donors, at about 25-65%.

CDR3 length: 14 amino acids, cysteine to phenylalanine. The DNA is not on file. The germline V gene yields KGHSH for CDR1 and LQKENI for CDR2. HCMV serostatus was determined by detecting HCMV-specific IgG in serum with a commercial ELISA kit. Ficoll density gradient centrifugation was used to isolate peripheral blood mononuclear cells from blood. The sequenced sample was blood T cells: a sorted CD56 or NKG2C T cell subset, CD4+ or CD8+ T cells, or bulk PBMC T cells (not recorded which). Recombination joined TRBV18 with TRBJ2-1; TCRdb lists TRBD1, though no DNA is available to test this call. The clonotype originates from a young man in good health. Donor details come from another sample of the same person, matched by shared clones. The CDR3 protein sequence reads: CASTPGALYNEQFF.